The table lists the clone carrying this T cell receptor (beta chain) with a few counts. What it recognizes is unknown. This sample was included in a study of human T cells and chemical hapten exposure. Study overall: Patch tests of 0.01% DPC on the upper back were read at 6 days. Patients, chiefly female, had alopecia areata, totalis or universalis. Among samples, TCR yields varied mainly because of small differences in pooled library volume. Study-level points and caveats: TCRs at high frequency, those above 1 in 1000, did not change with DPC sensitization.

In TCRdb, the RACE reads were re-called with MiXCR into one record per CDR3 protein. The table has just over 350,000 distinct CDR3 sequences, 6% to 7% seen once. The CDR3 loop spans 16 amino acids. Deletions cut 4 bases from V and 0 bases from J, with 13 bases between. Stated time point: patch test 2, 6 weeks after DPC sensitization. Treatment given: therapeutic diphenylcyclopropenone sensitization with weekly scalp DPC. This clonotype originated in a woman younger than 30 with alopecia areata. Some clones in this sample may be carry-over from other donors' samples. The sample in question was whole blood, obtained in connection with sensitization to the hapten diphenylcyclopropenone (DPC). The V and J genes are TRBV12-3 or TRBV12-4 and TRBJ1-5; possibly TRBD1 for D (6 bases). The CDR3 DNA sequence: TGTGCCAGCAGTTCAGGGACACCATATAGCAATCAGCCCCAGCATTTT. It translates to CASSSGTPYSNQPQHF.